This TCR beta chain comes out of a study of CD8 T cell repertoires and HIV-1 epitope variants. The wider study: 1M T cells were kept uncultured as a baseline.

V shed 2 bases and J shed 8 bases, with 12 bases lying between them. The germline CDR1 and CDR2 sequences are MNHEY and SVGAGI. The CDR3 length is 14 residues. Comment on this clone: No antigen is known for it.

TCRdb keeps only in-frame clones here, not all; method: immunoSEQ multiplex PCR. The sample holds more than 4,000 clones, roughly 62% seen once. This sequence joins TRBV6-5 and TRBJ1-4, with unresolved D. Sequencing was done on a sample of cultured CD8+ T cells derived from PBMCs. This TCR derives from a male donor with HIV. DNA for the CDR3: TGTGCCAGCAGTTACCTTAATGTAGGAGAAAAACTGTTTTTT. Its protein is CASSYLNVGEKLFF.